Reported below is one TCR beta chain. This entry comes from a study of blood T cell repertoires in COVID-19. Study in general: There were acute and convalescent COVID-19 samples, and they came from the United States, Italy and Spain.

The table came from immunoSEQ multiplex PCR; TCRdb's copy has only in-frame clones and leaves some out. The data show 70,000 or so clones, approximately 86% seen once. V was shortened by 7 bases and J by 1 base, with 11 bases between the two germline ends. Germline V gene data show CDR1 as SNHLY and CDR2 as FYNNEI. CDR3 length: 13 amino acids. The chain uses TRBV2 and TRBJ2-7; D is perhaps TRBD2 (7 bases). This TCR was sampled from a man aged 45-65 years with acute or convalescent COVID-19. Sequenced input: peripheral blood. CDR3 amino acids: CASKGGVSYEQYF. The CDR3 nucleotides are TGTGCCAGCAAGGGGGGGGTGTCCTACGAGCAGTACTTC.